This TCR beta chain was sequenced in a study of identical twins. The V gene's germline CDR1 is SNHLY and CDR2 FYNNEI. V was trimmed by 6 bases and J by 3 bases, leaving 12 bases between them. The CDR3 covers 13 residues. In the case of this clonotype: Its antigen is not known.

MiXCR, applied by TCRdb to the 5' RACE reads, yields one record per CDR3 protein. The table shows roughly 480,000 distinct CDR3 sequences, with 20% to 30% occurring only once. Regarding the study as a whole: Possibly, invariant MAIT and iNKT cells partly confounded zero-insertion analyses.

These records were also assigned to another study, of T cells expressing NK-cell markers. Turning to that study: The study sequenced eight donors, seven HCMV-seropositive and one seronegative. These clonotypes also led the CD3+CD56-NKG2C+ fraction in a few donors.

Sequencing used CD4+ T cells sorted from blood. This TCR came from a woman in her late teens or twenties in good health. The chain couples TRBV2 to TRBJ2-7, with D possibly being TRBD2 (6 bases). For the CDR3, the DNA is TGTGCCAGCAGCGAGGGGACTCACTACGAGCAGTACTTC. Encoded protein: CASSEGTHYEQYF.